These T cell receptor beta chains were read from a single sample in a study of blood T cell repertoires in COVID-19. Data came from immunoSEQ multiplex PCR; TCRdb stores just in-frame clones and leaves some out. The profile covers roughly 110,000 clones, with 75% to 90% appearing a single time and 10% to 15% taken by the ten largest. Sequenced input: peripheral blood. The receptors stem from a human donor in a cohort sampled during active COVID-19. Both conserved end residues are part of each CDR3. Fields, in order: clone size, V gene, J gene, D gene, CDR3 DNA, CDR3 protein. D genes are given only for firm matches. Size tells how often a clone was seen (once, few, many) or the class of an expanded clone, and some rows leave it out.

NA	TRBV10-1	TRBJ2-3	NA	TGCGCCAGCAGTGAAGAAGGAGGCACAGATACGCAGTATTTT	CASSEEGGTDTQYF
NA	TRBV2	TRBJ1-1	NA	TGTGCCAGCAGCCCCACAGGGTACACTGAAGCTTTCTTT	CASSPTGYTEAFF
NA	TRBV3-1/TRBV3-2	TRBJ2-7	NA	TGTGCCAGCAGCCAGGGGAGCTCCTACGAGCAGTACTTC	CASSQGSSYEQYF
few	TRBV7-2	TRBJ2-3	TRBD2	TGTGCCAGCAGCCCTTGGACTAGCGGGGGGCTTAAAGATACGCAGTATTTT	CASSPWTSGGLKDTQYF
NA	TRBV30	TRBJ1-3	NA	TGTGCCTGGATGAAAGACATTCACCTGCAAAAGTCTGGAAACACCATATATTTT	CAWMKDIHLQKSGNTIYF
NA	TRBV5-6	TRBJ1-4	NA	TGTGCCAGCAGCTCCGGACTTAAACTGTTTTTT	CASSSGLKLFF
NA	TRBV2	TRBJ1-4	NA	TGTGCCAGCAGAGATCTCGGGAGAGAACTGTTTTTT	CASRDLGRELFF
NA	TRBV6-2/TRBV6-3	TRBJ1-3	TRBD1	TGTGCCAGCAGCGACAGGGCCTTCTCTGGAAACACCATATATTTT	CASSDRAFSGNTIYF
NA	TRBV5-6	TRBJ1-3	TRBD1	TGTGCCAGCAGCCACGCTTCCGGGACAGGGAACACCATATATTTT	CASSHASGTGNTIYF
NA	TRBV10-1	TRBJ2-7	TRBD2	TGCGCCAGCAGTGACCTCGGGGGGAATCGGGTCTTC	CASSDLGGNRVF